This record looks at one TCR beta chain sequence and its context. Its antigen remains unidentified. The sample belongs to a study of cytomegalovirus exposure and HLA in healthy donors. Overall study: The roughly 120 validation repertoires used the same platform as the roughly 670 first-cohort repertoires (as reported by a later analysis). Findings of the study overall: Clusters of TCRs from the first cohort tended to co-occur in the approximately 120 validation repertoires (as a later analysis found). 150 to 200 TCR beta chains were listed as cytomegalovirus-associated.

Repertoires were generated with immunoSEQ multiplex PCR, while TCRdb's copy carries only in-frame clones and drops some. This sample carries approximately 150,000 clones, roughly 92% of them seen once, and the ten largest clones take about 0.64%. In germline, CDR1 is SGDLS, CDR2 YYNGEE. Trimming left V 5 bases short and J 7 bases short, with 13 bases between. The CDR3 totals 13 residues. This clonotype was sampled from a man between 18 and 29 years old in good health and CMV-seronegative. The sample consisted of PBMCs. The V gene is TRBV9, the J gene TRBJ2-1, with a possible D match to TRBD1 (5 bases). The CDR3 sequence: CASSPQVGNEQFF. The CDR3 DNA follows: TGTGCCAGCAGTCCACAGGTCGGGAATGAGCAGTTCTTC.